The next 5 T cell receptor beta chains were all read from a single sample in a study of cytomegalovirus exposure and HLA in healthy donors. The table came from immunoSEQ multiplex PCR; TCRdb's copy has only in-frame clones and leaves some out. The sample carries some 170,000 clones, approximately 81% recorded once. The sequencing sample was made of PBMCs. The origin of the receptors is a man under 40 in good health and CMV-seropositive.

The J gene is TRBJ2-3, the V gene TRBV10-3; possible D gene TRBD2, 6 bases. Germline CDR1 reads ENHRY; CDR2 reads SYGVKD. V was cut by 6 bases and J by 3 bases, with 16 bases left in between. The CDR3 has 15 amino acids. For the CDR3, the DNA is TGTGCCATCAGGGATCGGAGGGTAGGGACAGATACGCAGTATTTT. Its protein is CAIRDRRVGTDTQYF.

The chain recombines TRBV10-2 with TRBJ1-1; 7 nucleotides agree with TRBD1. Germline values: CDR1 WSHSY, CDR2 SAAADI. The CDR3 has 12 amino acids. J gave up 7 bases and V 5 bases, and 4 bases lay outside the gene matches. CDR3 nucleotide sequence: TGCGCCAGCAGTATACAGGGGATTGAAGCTTTCTTT. Translated, it gives CASSIQGIEAFF.

This chain uses TRBV4-3 with TRBJ2-2; 7 positions agree with TRBD1. Germline CDR1 is LGHNA and CDR2 is YSLEER. The CDR3 runs 17 residues. Trimming at V came to 4 bases and at J to 6 bases, leaving 14 bases not matched to a gene. CDR3 amino acids: CASSPQIRDSFAGELFF. In DNA form, the CDR3 reads TGCGCCAGCAGCCCCCAAATCAGGGACAGCTTTGCCGGGGAGCTGTTTTTT.

Note on this clone: Relative to the germline gene, one junction end is altered; a read error may explain this. The chain employs TRBV30 and TRBJ2-5, with D uncertain. The CDR3 consists of 13 residues. Germline assignment: CDR1 GTSNPN and CDR2 SVGIG (reference sequence). For the CDR3, the DNA is TGTGCCCGGAGCCCCGCAGGCCAAGAGACCCAGTACTTC. Translating gives CARSPAGQETQYF. Complete variable domain (other parts from reference TRBV30 and TRBJ2-5): SQTIHQWPATLVQPVGSPLSLECTVEGTSNPNLYWYRQAAGRGLQLLFYSVGIGQISSEVPQNLSASRPQDRQFILSSKKLLLSDSGFYLCARSPAGQETQYFGPGTRLLVL.

This rearrangement joins TRBV6-5 to TRBJ2-7; D is perhaps TRBD1 (5 bases). Germline loops: CDR1 MNHEY, CDR2 SVGAGI. CDR3 length: 15 amino acids. Trimming took 5 bases from V and 2 from J, leaving 16 bases between them. This chain's CDR3 is CASSPPPDTAYEQYF. DNA for the CDR3: TGTGCCAGCAGTCCTCCCCCGGACACCGCCTACGAGCAGTACTTC.